This is a list of T cell receptor beta chains from one sample in a study of blood T cells in healthy people across ages. TCRdb re-analysed the 5' RACE reads in MiXCR, keeping a single row per CDR3 protein. The data hold 590,000 or so distinct CDR3 sequences, with approximately 30% observed a single time. The sequenced material came from blood. Every receptor here comes from an elderly woman in good health. The CDR3 runs from the conserved cysteine through the conserved F or W. The D gene is left open where the match is weak. For some rows the clone size is stated as once, few or many, or as a class when expanded; others skip it.

V	size	length	J	D	DNA	CDR3
TRBV6-6	-	12	TRBJ1-1	-	TGTGCCAGCAGTCAGGACATTTCGAAGGCTTTCTTT	CASSQDISKAFF
TRBV7-9	-	14	TRBJ2-7	TRBD1	TGTGCCAGCGACCTCCCCGGGACAGCCTACGAGCAGTACTTC	CASDLPGTAYEQYF
TRBV2	few	15	TRBJ1-2	-	TGTGCCAGCAGTGAAGGTCCCAGGTTGAACTATGGCTACACCTTC	CASSEGPRLNYGYTF
TRBV5-5	few	15	TRBJ2-7	-	TGTGCCAGCATCCAGTCAGGGAGCTCCTACAATGAGCAGTACTTC	CASIQSGSSYNEQYF
TRBV4-2	-	16	TRBJ1-5	TRBD1	TGTGCCAGCAGCCAAGATCACAGGGGATATAATCAGCCCCAGCATTTT	CASSQDHRGYNQPQHF
TRBV12-3/TRBV12-4	many	14	TRBJ1-6	-	TGTGCCAGCAGAACCCGTCGGGGGACCTCACCCCTCCACTTT	CASRTRRGTSPLHF
TRBV20-1	many	16	TRBJ1-2	-	TGCAGTGCTAGAGACCCCCCCAGGGATGGGGTCTATGGCTACACCTTC	CSARDPPRDGVYGYTF
TRBV6-1	many	13	TRBJ2-3	-	TGTGCCAGCAGGCCCCCGGGGACAGATACGCAGTATTTT	CASRPPGTDTQYF
TRBV25-1	-	17	TRBJ2-6	-	TGTGCCAGCAGCCCCCAGGGGTCGGTTTCTGGGGCCAACGTCCTGACTTTC	CASSPQGSVSGANVLTF
TRBV14	few	15	TRBJ2-1	TRBD2	TGTACCAGCAGCCATGAGGCGGGGGGACGGAATGAGCAGTTCTTC	CTSSHEAGGRNEQFF
TRBV20-1	-	15	TRBJ1-6	TRBD1	TGCAGTGCTAGAGAAACCGGGACAGGGGACTCACCCCTCCACTTT	CSARETGTGDSPLHF
TRBV27	few	15	TRBJ2-5	-	TGTGCCAGCAGTTTTGGGGGCACTACCCAAGAGACCCAGTACTTC	CASSFGGTTQETQYF
TRBV11-2	few	15	TRBJ1-2	TRBD1	TGTGCCAGCAGCCCGACCGGGACAGGGGTGGGTGGCTACACCTTC	CASSPTGTGVGGYTF
TRBV18	many	15	TRBJ2-7	TRBD2	TGTGCCAGCTCATCTGAGGGGAGGGGAAGCTACGAGCAGTACTTC	CASSSEGRGSYEQYF
TRBV9	many	14	TRBJ2-7	-	TGTGCCAGCAGCGTAGCCGGGGGCGGCTACGAGCAGTACTTC	CASSVAGGGYEQYF
TRBV10-2	many	14	TRBJ2-5	-	TGCGCCAGCAGTGTATCCCTCAGGATGGAGACCCAGTACTTC	CASSVSLRMETQYF